One sample yielded the 26 T cell receptor beta chains listed below, sequenced in a study of OX40 agonist ivuxolimab in advanced cancers. This table comes from immunoSEQ multiplex PCR, and its TCRdb copy is limited to in-frame clones, with some not included. The sample includes about 35,000 clones, around three quarters of them seen just once. Specimen: CD4+ or CD8+ T cells sorted from blood, collected in a trial of the OX40 agonist ivuxolimab. These receptors were taken from an adult with an advanced solid tumor such as melanoma, head and neck, liver or kidney cancer.

The chain's CDR3 is CASRNMDNEQFF. The CDR3 DNA reads TGTGCCAGCAGGAACATGGACAATGAGCAGTTCTTC. This sequence joins TRBV2 and TRBJ2-1; D is undetermined. The germline V and J ends were trimmed by 6 bases and 5 bases, with 8 bases remaining between them. The germline V gene has CDR1 SNHLY and CDR2 FYNNEI. The CDR3 covers 12 residues.

The genes are TRBV5-3 and TRBJ2-3, with D tentatively TRBD1 (6 bases). TRBV5-3 is an ORF for which the function is uncertain. The CDR3 loop spans 18 amino acids. Trimming took 6 bases from V and 4 from J, leaving 27 bases between them. The CDR3 DNA reads as TGTGCCAGAAACGTTGAGGGGGTAATGGGGTTTTGGGCAGATACGCAGTATTTT. This codes for CARNVEGVMGFWADTQYF.

The genes are TRBV21-1 and TRBJ2-7. TRBV21-1 is shown as a pseudogene. The length of the CDR3 is 11 residues. The CDR3 DNA follows: TGTGCCAGCAGCAAATCCTACGAGCAGTACGTC. This encodes CASSKSYEQYV.

This rearrangement joins TRBV2 to TRBJ2-3; D call uncertain. The CDR3 runs 14 residues. Looked up from germline, CDR1 is SNHLY and CDR2 is FYNNEI. Deletions cut 1 base from V and 4 bases from J, with 9 bases between. This CDR3 reads CASSEGRTPDTQYF. As DNA, the CDR3 is TGTGCCAGCAGTGAAGGGCGAACCCCAGATACGCAGTATTTT.

By sample share, this clone is medium-sized. The V and J genes are TRBV6-1 and TRBJ1-2, with a tentative D call TRBD1 (6 bases). The germline V gene encodes CDR1 MNHNS and CDR2 SASEGT. Trimming left V 3 bases short and J 9 bases short, with 23 bases between. The length of the CDR3 is 16 residues. The CDR3 DNA reads TGTGCCAGCAGTGATACCGGTCGGGACACGGTTTATCGCTACACCTTC. Protein sequence: CASSDTGRDTVYRYTF.

The chain has TRBV7-6 and TRBJ1-2, with TRBD1 identical over 8 bases. Germline V gene data show CDR1 as SGHVS and CDR2 as FNYEAQ. J gave up 4 bases and V 5 bases, and 9 bases lay outside the gene matches. The CDR3 consists of 15 residues. The CDR3 nucleotides are TGTGCCAGCAGCCCACTGGACAGGGCGCCCTATGGCTACACCTTC. Its protein product is CASSPLDRAPYGYTF.

The chain combines TRBV18 with TRBJ1-2, with 7 positions matching TRBD1. J lost 5 bases, V lost 2 bases, and 5 bases had no gene match. This CDR3 is 14 amino acids long. CDR1 and CDR2 from the germline V gene are KGHSH and LQKENI. CDR3 nucleotide sequence: TGTGCCAGCTCACCATCGCGACAGGGTTATGGCTACACCTTC. Its protein product is CASSPSRQGYGYTF. Supplemented by reference TRBV18 and TRBJ1-2, the full variable domain reads NAGVMQNPRHLVRRRGQEARLRCSPMKGHSHVYWYRQLPEEGLKFMVYLQKENIIDESGMPKERFSAEFPKEGPSILRIQQVVRGDSAAYFCASSPSRQGYGYTFGSGTRLTVV.

The V gene is TRBV19, the J gene TRBJ2-7; D uncertain. Per germline, CDR1 LNHDA and CDR2 SQIVND (reference sequence). V was trimmed by 3 bases and J by 0 bases, leaving 15 bases between them. This CDR3 comprises 16 residues. This chain's CDR3 is CASSISGTSVSYEQYF. The CDR3 DNA follows: TGTGCCAGTAGTATTTCGGGCACTTCAGTCTCCTACGAGCAGTACTTC.

This chain joins TRBV7-8 and TRBJ2-1, with 9 bases that match TRBD2. This CDR3 region has 17 residues. Unmatched junction bases numbered 13, after V lost 3 bases and J lost 7 bases. The germline gives CDR1 SGHVS, CDR2 FQNEAQ. For the CDR3, the DNA is TGTGCCAGCAGCTTCCTTAGCGCGGGGGGGCTGGGGAATGAGCAGTTCTTC. This codes for CASSFLSAGGLGNEQFF.

The chain has TRBV6-1 and TRBJ2-3, with TRBD2 as a possible D gene (7 bases). Germline-derived CDR1 and CDR2 are MNHNS and SASEGT. The CDR3 has 14 amino acids. The V end lost 6 bases, the J end lost 4 bases, and 14 bases lay between the germline ends. CDR3 DNA: TGTGCCAGCAGGGGGGCGGGGGTGTCAGATACGCAGTATTTT. Its translation: CASRGAGVSDTQYF.

The chain links TRBV5-1 to TRBJ2-7, with 8 bases lining up with TRBD2. J was trimmed by 7 bases and V by 10 bases; bases with no gene match: 10. The CDR3 length is 12 residues. The germline CDR1 and CDR2 sequences are SGHRS and YFSETQ. CDR3 amino acids: CAAWRGASEQYV. CDR3 DNA: TGCGCCGCCTGGCGGGGGGCGTCGGAGCAGTACGTC.

CDR3: CATGTAGGTQYF. DNA of the CDR3: TGTGCCACCGGAACCGCAGGGGGCACCCAGTACTTC. The rearrangement uses TRBV14 and TRBJ2-5; TRBD1 matches 8 bases. V lost 10 bases, J lost 8 bases, and 9 bases stayed unmatched. Germline CDR1 SGHDN, CDR2 FVKESK. This CDR3 comprises 12 residues.

V and J are TRBV6-1 and TRBJ2-7; D may be TRBD2 (5 bases). This CDR3 comprises 15 residues. In germline, CDR1 is MNHNS, CDR2 SASEGT. Trimming left V 5 bases short and J 2 bases short, with 16 bases between. DNA for the CDR3: TGTGCCAGCAGTCGACTTCGAGACGGGACCTACGAGCAGTACTTC. Translation gives CASSRLRDGTYEQYF.

The rearrangement links TRBV10-1 to TRBJ1-1; D perhaps matches TRBD1 (5 bases). The germline V and J ends were trimmed by 8 bases and 5 bases, with 12 bases remaining between them. Germline V gene sequence: CDR1 WNHNN, CDR2 SYGVQD (reference sequence). The CDR3 is 12 amino acids. The CDR3 here is CASSGLGTEAFF. CDR3 bases: TGCGCCAGCTCAGGGTTGGGGACTGAAGCTTTCTTT.

This chain uses TRBV6-6 with TRBJ2-5; the D call may be TRBD1 or TRBD2 (5 bases each). V was clipped by 6 bases and J by 6 bases, with 14 bases between them. Germline CDR1 reads MNHNY; CDR2 reads SVGAGI (reference sequence). This CDR3 contains 13 residues. The CDR3 region has the DNA TGTGCCAGCAGGGATCCGAGGGGAAAGACCCAGTACTTC. Its translation: CASRDPRGKTQYF.

The chain carries TRBV30 and TRBJ1-1; 8 nucleotides line up with TRBD1. Germline V gives CDR1 GTSNPN, CDR2 SVGIG (reference sequence). The CDR3 spans 12 residues. J lost 4 bases, V lost 7 bases, and 5 bases had no gene match. The CDR3 spells CASTGVGTEAFF. Here the CDR3 DNA reads TGTGCCTCGACAGGGGTGGGCACTGAAGCTTTCTTT.

This sequence joins TRBV5-1 and TRBJ2-2; D might be TRBD1 (6 bases). Deletions cut 4 bases from V and 3 bases from J, with 13 bases between. Germline CDR1 reads SGHRS; CDR2 reads YFSETQ. The CDR3 runs 15 residues. The chain's CDR3 is CASSNATGYTGELFF. As DNA, the CDR3 is TGCGCCAGCAGCAACGCGACAGGTTACACCGGGGAGCTGTTTTTT. Full variable domain (missing parts from reference TRBV5-1 and TRBJ2-2): KAGVTQTPRYLIKTRGQQVTLSCSPISGHRSVSWYQQTPGQGLQFLFEYFSETQRNKGNFPGRFSGRQFSNSRSEMNVSTLELGDSALYLCASSNATGYTGELFFGEGSRLTVL.

The CDR3 nucleotides are TGTGCCAGCAGCTTAGGCCTAGGCACAGATACGCAGTATTTT. It is translated as CASSLGLGTDTQYF. The chain links TRBV13 to TRBJ2-3; no clear D gene. V was clipped by 0 bases and J by 1 base, with 5 bases between them. The CDR3 sequence is 14 residues long. Germline V gene sequence: CDR1 PRHDT, CDR2 FYEKMQ (reference sequence).

The gene calls are TRBV19 and TRBJ2-1; 11 positions match TRBD1. The trim removed 5 bases at V and 6 bases at J, leaving 9 bases unmatched. Germline V gene data show CDR1 as LNHDA and CDR2 as SQIVND (reference sequence). CDR3 length: 16 amino acids. The CDR3 loop reads CASSAFTGTGGNEQFF. The CDR3 nucleotides read TGTGCCAGTAGTGCATTTACCGGGACAGGGGGCAATGAGCAGTTCTTC.

This clone appeared a single time. The chain joins TRBV7-9 to TRBJ1-1, with D unclear. The CDR3 contains 14 residues. Germline CDR1 SEHNR, CDR2 FQNEAQ (reference sequence). Trimming took off 1 base at V and 5 bases at J, with 11 bases between the two ends. The CDR3 loop reads CASSLVLIGTEAFF. The CDR3 DNA reads TGTGCCAGCAGCTTAGTGTTGATTGGAACTGAAGCTTTCTTT. Combining the CDR3 with reference TRBV7-9 and TRBJ1-1 gives the whole variable domain DTGVSQNPRHKITKRGQNVTFRCDPISEHNRLYWYRQTLGQGPEFLTYFQNEAQLEKSRLLSDRFSAERPKGSFSTLEIQRTEQGDSAMYLCASSLVLIGTEAFFGQGTRLTVV.

This sequence joins TRBV27 and TRBJ1-2; D ambiguous. V gave up 2 bases and J gave up 7 bases, with 20 bases separating them. Germline CDR1 and CDR2: MNHEY and SMNVEV (reference sequence). This CDR3 is 16 amino acids long. CDR3 protein: CASSLDRDGIGFGYTF. The CDR3 bases are TGTGCCAGCAGTTTAGATAGGGATGGGATTGGGTTTGGCTACACCTTC.

The chain uses TRBV6-5 and TRBJ1-2; maybe TRBD1 (6 bases). CDR1 is MNHEY, CDR2 SVGAGI, per germline. This CDR3 has 16 amino acids. The germline V and J ends were trimmed by 2 bases and 3 bases, with 16 bases remaining between them. CDR3 in amino acids: CASSYIRTGGDYGYTF. The CDR3, as DNA: TGTGCCAGCAGTTACATCAGGACGGGGGGCGACTATGGCTACACCTTC.

The gene calls are TRBV2 and TRBJ1-2; D unresolved. Looked up from germline, CDR1 is SNHLY and CDR2 is FYNNEI. The CDR3 sequence is 15 residues long. V was clipped by 5 bases and J by 0 bases, with 13 bases between them. The chain's CDR3 is CASSSRASPNYGYTF. The CDR3 DNA reads TGTGCCAGCAGTTCCCGGGCCTCCCCTAACTATGGCTACACCTTC.

V usage is TRBV6-5 and J usage is TRBJ1-1, with 7 bases identical to TRBD1. This CDR3 is 13 amino acids long. Trimming removed 6 bases from V and 4 bases from J; junction bases left unmatched: 5. Germline values: CDR1 MNHEY, CDR2 SVGAGI. CDR3 DNA sequence: TGTGCCAGCAGACTCAGGGGGGGCACTGAAGCTTTCTTT. Residues: CASRLRGGTEAFF.

The genes are TRBV6-1 and TRBJ2-6; no clear D. The CDR3 spans 12 residues. From germline, CDR1 is MNHNS and CDR2 SASEGT. V lost 7 bases and J 6 bases, leaving 7 bases between the germline ends. DNA for the CDR3: TGTGCCAGCACCTACCAGGCCAACGTCCTGACTTTC. Protein product: CASTYQANVLTF.

The chain combines TRBV11-2 with TRBJ1-5, with D unresolved. CDR1 and CDR2 (germline): SGHAT, FQNNGV. Trimming shortened V by 2 bases and J by 6 bases, and 8 bases separated the two germline ends. There are 13 residues in the CDR3. This CDR3 is CASSLLAGQPQHF. In DNA form, the CDR3 reads TGTGCCAGCAGCTTATTGGCGGGTCAGCCCCAGCATTTT.